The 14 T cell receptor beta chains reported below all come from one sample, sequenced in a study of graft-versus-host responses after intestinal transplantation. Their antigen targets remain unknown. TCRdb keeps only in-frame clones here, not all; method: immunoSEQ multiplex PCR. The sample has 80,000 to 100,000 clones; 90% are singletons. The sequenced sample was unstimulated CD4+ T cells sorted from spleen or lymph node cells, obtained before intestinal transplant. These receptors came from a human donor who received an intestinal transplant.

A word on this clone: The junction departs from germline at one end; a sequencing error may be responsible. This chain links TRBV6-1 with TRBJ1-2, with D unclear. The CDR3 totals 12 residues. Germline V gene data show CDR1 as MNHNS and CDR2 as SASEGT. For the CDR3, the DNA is TGTGTCAGCAGTGAATTATTCTATGGCTACACCTTC. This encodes CVSSELFYGYTF.

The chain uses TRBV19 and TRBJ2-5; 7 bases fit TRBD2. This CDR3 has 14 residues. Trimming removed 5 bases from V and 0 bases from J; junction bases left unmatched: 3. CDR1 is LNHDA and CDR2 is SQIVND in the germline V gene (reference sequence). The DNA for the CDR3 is TGTGCCAGTAGTTGGGGGGGGTACCAAGAGACCCAGTACTTC. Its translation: CASSWGGYQETQYF.

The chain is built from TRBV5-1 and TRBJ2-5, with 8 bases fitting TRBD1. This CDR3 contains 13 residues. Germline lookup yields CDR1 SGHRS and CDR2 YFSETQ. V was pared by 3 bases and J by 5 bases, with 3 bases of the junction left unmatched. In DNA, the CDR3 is TGCGCCAGCAGCTCAGGGGGCGGGGAGACCCAGTACTTC. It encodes CASSSGGGETQYF.

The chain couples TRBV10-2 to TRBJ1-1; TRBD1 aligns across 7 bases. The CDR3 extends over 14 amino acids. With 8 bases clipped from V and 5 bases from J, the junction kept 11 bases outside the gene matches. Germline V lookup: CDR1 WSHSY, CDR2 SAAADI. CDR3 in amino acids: CASGRQGSWTEAFF. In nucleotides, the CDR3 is TGCGCCAGCGGCCGACAGGGAAGTTGGACTGAAGCTTTCTTT.

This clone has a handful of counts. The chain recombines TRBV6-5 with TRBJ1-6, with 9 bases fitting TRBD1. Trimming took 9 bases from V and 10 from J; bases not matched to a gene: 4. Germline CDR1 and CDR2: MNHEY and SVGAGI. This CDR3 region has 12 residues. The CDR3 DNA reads TGTGCCAGTCGGGACAGGGCGTCACCCCTCCACTTT. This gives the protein CASRDRASPLHF.

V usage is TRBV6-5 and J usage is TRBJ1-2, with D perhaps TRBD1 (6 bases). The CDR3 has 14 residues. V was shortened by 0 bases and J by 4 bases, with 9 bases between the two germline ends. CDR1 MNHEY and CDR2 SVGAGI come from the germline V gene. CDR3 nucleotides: TGTGCCAGCAGTTACTCCGACAGGATCTATGGCTACACCTTC. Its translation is CASSYSDRIYGYTF.

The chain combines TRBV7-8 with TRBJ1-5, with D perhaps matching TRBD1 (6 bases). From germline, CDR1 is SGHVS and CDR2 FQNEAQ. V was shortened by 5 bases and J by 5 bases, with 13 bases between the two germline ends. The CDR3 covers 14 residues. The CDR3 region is CASSERQAYQPQHF. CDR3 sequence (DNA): TGTGCCAGCAGCGAGCGACAGGCGTATCAGCCCCAGCATTTT.

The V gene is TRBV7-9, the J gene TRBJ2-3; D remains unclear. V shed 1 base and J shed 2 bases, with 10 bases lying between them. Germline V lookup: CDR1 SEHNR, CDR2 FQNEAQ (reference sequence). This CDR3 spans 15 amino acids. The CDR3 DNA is TGTGCCAGCAGCTTAGGGGCCCCTGACACAGATACGCAGTATTTT. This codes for CASSLGAPDTDTQYF.

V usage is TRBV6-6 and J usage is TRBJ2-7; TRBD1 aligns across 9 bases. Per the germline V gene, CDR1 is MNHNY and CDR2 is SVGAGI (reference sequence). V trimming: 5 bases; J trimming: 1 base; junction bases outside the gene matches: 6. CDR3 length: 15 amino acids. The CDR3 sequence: CASSTTGTGSYEQYF. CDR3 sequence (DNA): TGTGCCAGCAGTACAACCGGGACAGGGTCCTACGAGCAGTACTTC.

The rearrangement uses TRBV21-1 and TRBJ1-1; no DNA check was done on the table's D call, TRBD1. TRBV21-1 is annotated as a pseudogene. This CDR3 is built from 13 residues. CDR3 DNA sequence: TGTGCCGTATTCCGGGACAGGGACACTGAAGCTTTCTTT. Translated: CAVFRDRDTEAFF.

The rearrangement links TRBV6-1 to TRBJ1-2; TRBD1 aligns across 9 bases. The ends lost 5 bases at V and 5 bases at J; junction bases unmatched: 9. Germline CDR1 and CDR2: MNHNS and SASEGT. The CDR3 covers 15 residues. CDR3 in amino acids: CASSQPTGGSYGYTF. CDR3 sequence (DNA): TGTGCCAGCAGTCAACCGACAGGGGGATCGTATGGCTACACCTTC.

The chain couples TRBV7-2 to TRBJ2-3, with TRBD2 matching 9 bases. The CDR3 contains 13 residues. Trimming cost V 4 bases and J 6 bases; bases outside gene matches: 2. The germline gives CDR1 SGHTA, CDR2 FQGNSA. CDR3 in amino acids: CASSSLAGDTQYF. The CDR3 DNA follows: TGTGCCAGCAGCTCCCTAGCGGGGGATACGCAGTATTTT.

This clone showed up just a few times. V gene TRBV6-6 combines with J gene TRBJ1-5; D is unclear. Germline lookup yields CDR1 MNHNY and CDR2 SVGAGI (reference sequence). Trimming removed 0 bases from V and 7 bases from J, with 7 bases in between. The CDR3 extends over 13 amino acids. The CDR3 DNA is TGTGCCAGCAGTTACTCGACGGGACAGCCCCAGCATTTT. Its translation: CASSYSTGQPQHF.

The CDR3 nucleotides read TGTGCCAGAAGCTTGGGTGGGACAGCCAACCGGGGGACCCAGTACTTC. It translates to CARSLGGTANRGTQYF. This chain links TRBV5-3 with TRBJ2-5, with 7 bases that match TRBD1. TRBV5-3 is annotated as an ORF whose role is uncertain. V was clipped by 0 bases and J by 7 bases; unmatched bases: 12. CDR3 length: 16 residues.